Presented here are 30 T cell receptor beta chains from one specimen sequenced in a study of blood T cell repertoires in COVID-19. Profiled with immunoSEQ multiplex PCR; TCRdb holds only in-frame clones, not every one. The table lists over 60,000 clones, about 90% of them singletons. Sequencing input: peripheral blood. The source of these receptors is a man aged 50-60 years with acute or convalescent COVID-19.

The J gene is TRBJ1-2, the V gene TRBV27; maybe TRBD1 (5 bases). CDR1 MNHEY and CDR2 SMNVEV come from the germline V gene (reference sequence). Trimming took off 6 bases at V and 4 bases at J, with 18 bases between the two ends. The CDR3 runs to 15 residues. The DNA for the CDR3 is TGTGCCAGCAGAATCTCCAGGGTGAAAGGCTATGGCTACACCTTC. Protein product: CASRISRVKGYGYTF.

This chain links TRBV18 with TRBJ1-3; possibly TRBD1 for D (6 bases). The V end was cut by 3 bases, the J end by 5 bases, with 17 bases between. The CDR3 is 16 residues long. Germline CDR1 and CDR2: KGHSH and LQKENI. CDR3 region: CASSPTLGQTRNTIYF. The CDR3 DNA sequence: TGTGCCAGCTCACCTACACTCGGACAGACTAGAAACACCATATATTTT.

The chain uses TRBV4-3 and TRBJ1-2, with TRBD1 as a possible D gene (6 bases). CDR1 and CDR2 (germline): LGHNA, YSLEER. V lost 1 base to trimming and J lost 1 base, with 10 bases between them. CDR3 size: 15 residues. The CDR3 loop reads CASSQGTAFNYGYTF. The CDR3 DNA follows: TGCGCCAGCAGCCAAGGGACAGCCTTTAACTATGGCTACACCTTC.

The sample holds one count of this clone. The chain combines TRBV19 with TRBJ2-1, with 12 positions matching TRBD2. The CDR3 is 16 amino acids. With V trimmed by 5 bases and J by 1 base, 3 bases remained unmatched. CDR1 is LNHDA and CDR2 is SQIVND in the germline V gene (reference sequence). CDR3 DNA sequence: TGTGCCAGTAGTCCGCTAGCGGGAGGGTCCTACAATGAGCAGTTCTTC. Its translation: CASSPLAGGSYNEQFF.

The chain has TRBV18 and TRBJ1-5, with D tentatively TRBD1 (5 bases). The ends were cut back, 2 bases at V and 7 bases at J, with 12 bases in the middle. CDR3 length equals 14 residues. The germline V gene has CDR1 KGHSH and CDR2 LQKENI. DNA of the CDR3: TGTGCCAGCTCACCAGGAGGGGCAGGACAGCCCCAGCATTTT. Encoded protein: CASSPGGAGQPQHF.

The chain couples TRBV3-1 (or the pseudogene TRBV3-2) to TRBJ2-7; 9 positions match TRBD2. This CDR3 contains 16 residues. The trim removed 0 bases at V and 5 bases at J, leaving 8 bases unmatched. Germline V gives CDR1 LGHDT, CDR2 YNNKEL (reference sequence). The DNA of the CDR3 is TGTGCCAGCAGCCAAGATCGGAATAGCGGGAGAGACGAGCAGTACTTC. This codes for CASSQDRNSGRDEQYF.

The chain has TRBV11-3 and TRBJ2-2; 7 nucleotides agree with TRBD2. CDR3 length: 16 residues. Germline V CDR1 and CDR2: SGHNT, YENEEA. The V and J ends lost 8 bases and 0 bases, in that order; junction bases with no gene match: 9. The CDR3 reads CASAHGGSPNTGELFF. The CDR3 region has the DNA TGTGCCAGCGCCCACGGGGGGTCCCCGAACACCGGGGAGCTGTTTTTT.

The chain is built from TRBV6-5 and TRBJ1-2, with 7 bases that match TRBD1. With V trimmed by 8 bases and J by 2 bases, 8 bases remained unmatched. Germline lookup yields CDR1 MNHEY and CDR2 SVGAGI. The CDR3 has 14 residues. The CDR3 loop is CASQQGLGNYGYTF. CDR3 DNA: TGTGCCAGCCAACAGGGGTTAGGAAACTATGGCTACACCTTC.

The rearrangement joins TRBV2 to TRBJ2-7; D may be TRBD2 (5 bases). Trimming took off 3 bases at V and 6 bases at J, with 12 bases between the two ends. The V gene's germline CDR1 is SNHLY and CDR2 FYNNEI. CDR3 length: 13 amino acids. This CDR3 is CASSERGQVEQYF. CDR3 DNA: TGTGCCAGCAGTGAGAGAGGGCAGGTCGAGCAGTACTTC.

The chain couples TRBV10-3 to TRBJ1-6; the D gene is possibly TRBD1 (6 bases). With 3 bases removed from V and 9 bases from J, the gap between germline ends came to 6 bases. Germline V lookup: CDR1 ENHRY, CDR2 SYGVKD. This CDR3 comprises 12 residues. This CDR3 reads CAISEGGSPLHF. The DNA for the CDR3 is TGTGCCATCAGTGAAGGGGGTTCACCCCTCCACTTT.

The chain combines TRBV11-3 with TRBJ1-3; D might be TRBD1 (5 bases). The CDR3 runs 13 residues. CDR1 is SGHNT, CDR2 YENEEA, per germline. V lost 7 bases to trimming and J lost 1 base, with 8 bases between them. CDR3 protein: CASNGGSGNTIYF. The CDR3 DNA reads as TGTGCCAGCAACGGGGGGTCTGGAAACACCATATATTTT.

The V and J genes are TRBV5-5 and TRBJ2-3; TRBD1 aligns across 7 bases. The CDR3 sequence is 16 residues long. Germline V CDR1 and CDR2: SGHKS, YYEKEE (reference sequence). V dropped 1 base and J dropped 5; count of bases not matched to a gene: 10. The CDR3 reads CASSLRVTGEGDTQYF. The CDR3, as DNA: TGTGCCAGCAGCTTGAGAGTCACAGGGGAAGGAGATACGCAGTATTTT.

The rearrangement links TRBV5-1 to TRBJ1-2; 10 bases fit TRBD1. Trimming at V came to 4 bases and at J to 5 bases, leaving 8 bases not matched to a gene. Germline CDR1 SGHRS, CDR2 YFSETQ. The CDR3 is 15 amino acids. The CDR3 sequence: CASSPGQGEAYGYTF. The CDR3 region has the DNA TGCGCCAGCAGCCCTGGACAGGGGGAGGCATATGGCTACACCTTC.

V is TRBV5-4 and J is TRBJ1-2; TRBD1 matches 10 bases. CDR1 and CDR2 from the germline V gene are SGHNT and YYREEE (reference sequence). V lost 3 bases to trimming and J lost 0 bases; unmatched junction nucleotides: 5. The CDR3 totals 16 residues. The CDR3 DNA reads TGTGCCAGCAGCTCCCCGGGACAGGGGCCTAACTATGGCTACACCTTC. Its protein product is CASSSPGQGPNYGYTF.

CDR3 sequence (DNA): TGTGCCAGCGGCCACAGGGCCCCCAATGAGCAGTTCTTC. Its translation is CASGHRAPNEQFF. The rearrangement joins TRBV12-3 or TRBV12-4 to TRBJ2-1, with D tentatively TRBD1 (6 bases). V shed 8 bases and J shed 6 bases, with 14 bases lying between them. The CDR3 consists of 13 residues.

The rearrangement links TRBV6-1 to TRBJ2-2; D gene ambiguous. From germline, CDR1 is MNHNS and CDR2 SASEGT. V was cut by 2 bases and J by 7 bases, with 8 bases left in between. The CDR3 spans 13 residues. In nucleotides, the CDR3 is TGTGCCAGCAGTGAAATCCGGGTCGGGGAGCTGTTTTTT. Its translation: CASSEIRVGELFF.

The chain recombines TRBV12-3 or TRBV12-4 with TRBJ1-3; the D is unclear. The CDR3 has 12 amino acids. Between the trimmed V and J ends, which lost 7 bases and 0 bases, there was a span of 4 bases. CDR3 region: CASTHSGNTIYF. The CDR3 DNA is TGTGCCAGCACCCACTCTGGAAACACCATATATTTT.

Comment on this clone: Mismatch with germline at one junction end may stem from a read error. CDR3 in DNA: TGCGCCAACAGCTTGGCCCTGACTAGCGGAGCGCAAGAGACCCAGTACTTC. Its protein is CANSLALTSGAQETQYF. The chain uses TRBV5-1 and TRBJ2-5, with 9 positions matching TRBD2. This CDR3 spans 17 amino acids. Germline assignment: CDR1 SGHRS and CDR2 YFSETQ.

The chain couples TRBV5-1 to TRBJ2-7, with D possibly matching TRBD1 (6 bases). The CDR3 runs 14 residues. V gave up 3 bases and J gave up 6 bases, with 16 bases separating them. Germline values: CDR1 SGHRS, CDR2 YFSETQ. CDR3 loop: CASSWTAGSGEQYF. DNA for the CDR3: TGCGCCAGCAGCTGGACAGCCGGGTCCGGCGAGCAGTACTTC.

This chain connects TRBV6-2 or TRBV6-3 to TRBJ2-2; D might be TRBD2 (6 bases). The CDR3 contains 16 residues. Trimming took off 5 bases at V and 4 bases at J, with 17 bases between the two ends. The germline V gene has CDR1 MNHEY and CDR2 SVGEGT. CDR3 sequence reads: CASSRGISPGTGELFF. In DNA form, the CDR3 reads TGTGCCAGCAGTCGCGGGATCTCTCCAGGCACCGGGGAGCTGTTTTTT.

The chain recombines TRBV5-1 with TRBJ2-7, with TRBD2 matching 7 bases. The CDR3 contains 13 residues. CDR1 and CDR2 (germline): SGHRS, YFSETQ. Trimming removed 5 bases from V and 2 bases from J; junction bases left unmatched: 4. DNA for the CDR3: TGCGCCAGCAGGGCGGGGGTCACCTACGAGCAGTACTTC. Translated, it gives CASRAGVTYEQYF.

The chain recombines TRBV18 with TRBJ1-5; the match to TRBD1 covers 9 bases. CDR1 KGHSH and CDR2 LQKENI come from the germline V gene. Germline trimming cut 4 bases from V and 6 bases from J; bases unmatched to any gene: 4. CDR3 length: 14 amino acids. For the CDR3, the DNA is TGTGCCAGCTCACAGGAGACAGGGGGTCAGCCCCAGCATTTT. This sequence encodes CASSQETGGQPQHF. Based on the CDR3 plus reference TRBV18 and TRBJ1-5, the full variable domain is NAGVMQNPRHLVRRRGQEARLRCSPMKGHSHVYWYRQLPEEGLKFMVYLQKENIIDESGMPKERFSAEFPKEGPSILRIQQVVRGDSAAYFCASSQETGGQPQHFGDGTRLSIL.

The CDR3: CASSDSGTSGVDEQFF. CDR3 DNA sequence: TGTGCCAGCAGTGACTCAGGGACTAGCGGGGTGGACGAGCAGTTCTTC. The V and J genes are TRBV6-4 and TRBJ2-1; TRBD2 agrees at 13 bases. Losses at the gene ends were 0 bases for V and 10 bases for J; bases not matched to a gene: 6. CDR3 length equals 16 residues. Germline loops: CDR1 MRHNA, CDR2 SNTAGT.

This clone was seen only once. The chain combines TRBV5-1 with TRBJ2-2, with D maybe TRBD2 (6 bases). CDR3 length: 14 amino acids. The V end was cut by 0 bases, the J end by 7 bases, with 10 bases between. CDR1 and CDR2 (germline): SGHRS, YFSETQ. CDR3 in DNA: TGCGCCAGCAGCTTGGCTACGGAGGGCGGGGAGCTGTTTTTT. It is translated as CASSLATEGGELFF.

The J gene is TRBJ1-1, the V gene TRBV4-1, with TRBD1 as a possible D gene (5 bases). The CDR3 loop spans 16 amino acids. The V gene's germline CDR1 is MGHRA and CDR2 YSYEKL. Trimming left V 4 bases short and J 2 bases short, with 17 bases between. CDR3 coding DNA: TGCGCCAGCAGCCCACCGGATGTGACAGTAAACACTGAAGCTTTCTTT. Residues: CASSPPDVTVNTEAFF.

The chain links TRBV30 to TRBJ2-4, with D possibly being TRBD1 (6 bases). There are 13 residues in the CDR3. Germline-derived CDR1 and CDR2 are GTSNPN and SVGIG (reference sequence). The V gene lost 2 bases and the J gene lost 7 bases, with 12 bases spanning the gap. CDR3 bases: TGTGCCTGGAGTCCAGTTAGGGGGAACATTCAGTACTTC. Translation gives CAWSPVRGNIQYF. Supplemented by reference TRBV30 and TRBJ2-4, the full variable domain reads SQTIHQWPATLVQPVGSPLSLECTVEGTSNPNLYWYRQAAGRGLQLLFYSVGIGQISSEVPQNLSASRPQDRQFILSSKKLLLSDSGFYLCAWSPVRGNIQYFGAGTRLSVL.

The chain employs TRBV15 and TRBJ2-2, with unresolved D. The V end was cut by 3 bases, the J end by 0 bases, with 8 bases between. The CDR3 has 15 amino acids. In germline, CDR1 is LNHNV, CDR2 YYDKDF (reference sequence). CDR3 coding DNA: TGTGCCACCAGCAGTAGAGGAGCGAACACCGGGGAGCTGTTTTTT. As protein: CATSSRGANTGELFF.

V and J are TRBV19 and TRBJ1-3, with D perhaps TRBD1 (5 bases). Germline CDR1 and CDR2: LNHDA and SQIVND (reference sequence). Trimming removed 3 bases from V and 0 bases from J, with 15 bases in between. This CDR3 contains 17 residues. This chain's CDR3 is CASSMALAGRSGNTIYF. CDR3 DNA: TGTGCCAGTAGTATGGCCTTGGCAGGGCGCTCTGGAAACACCATATATTTT.

The rearrangement links TRBV11-2 to TRBJ2-5; possibly TRBD1 for D (6 bases). V lost 8 bases to trimming and J lost 5 bases, with 12 bases between them. CDR1 is SGHAT and CDR2 is FQNNGV in the germline V gene. The CDR3 length is 12 residues. The CDR3 coding sequence is TGTGCCAGCCGGGACATGAAGGAGACCCAGTACTTC. Protein product: CASRDMKETQYF.

The gene calls are TRBV5-5 and TRBJ2-3; weak D call: TRBD1 (5 bases). This CDR3 has 14 residues. Germline V gene data show CDR1 as SGHKS and CDR2 as YYEKEE (reference sequence). V was trimmed by 1 base and J by 6 bases, leaving 12 bases between them. The CDR3 DNA reads TGTGCCAGCAGCTTGCTTTGGGGCAGGGATACGCAGTATTTT. Translated: CASSLLWGRDTQYF.